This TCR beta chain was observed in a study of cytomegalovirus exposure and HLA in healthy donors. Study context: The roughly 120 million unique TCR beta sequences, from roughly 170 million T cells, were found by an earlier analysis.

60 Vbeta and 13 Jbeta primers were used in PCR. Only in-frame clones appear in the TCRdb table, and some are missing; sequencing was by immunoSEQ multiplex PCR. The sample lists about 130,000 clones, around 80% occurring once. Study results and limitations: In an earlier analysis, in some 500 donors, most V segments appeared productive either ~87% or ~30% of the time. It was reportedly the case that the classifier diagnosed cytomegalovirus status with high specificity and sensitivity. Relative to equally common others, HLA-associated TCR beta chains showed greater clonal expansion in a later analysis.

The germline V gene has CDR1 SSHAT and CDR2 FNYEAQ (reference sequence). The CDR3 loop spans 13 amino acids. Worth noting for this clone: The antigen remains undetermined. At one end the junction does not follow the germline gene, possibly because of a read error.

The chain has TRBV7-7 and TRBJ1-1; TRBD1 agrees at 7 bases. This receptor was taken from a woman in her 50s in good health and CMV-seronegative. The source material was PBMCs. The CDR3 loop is CASSPTGYTEAFF. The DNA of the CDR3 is TGTGCTAGCAGCCCGACAGGGTACACTGAAGCTTTCTTT. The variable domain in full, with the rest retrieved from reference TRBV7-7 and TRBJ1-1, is GAGVSQSPRYKVTKRGQDVTLRCDPISSHATLYWYQQALGQGPEFLTYFNYEAQPDKSGLPSDRFSAERPEGSISTLTIQRTEQRDSAMYRCASSPTGYTEAFFGQGTRLTVV.